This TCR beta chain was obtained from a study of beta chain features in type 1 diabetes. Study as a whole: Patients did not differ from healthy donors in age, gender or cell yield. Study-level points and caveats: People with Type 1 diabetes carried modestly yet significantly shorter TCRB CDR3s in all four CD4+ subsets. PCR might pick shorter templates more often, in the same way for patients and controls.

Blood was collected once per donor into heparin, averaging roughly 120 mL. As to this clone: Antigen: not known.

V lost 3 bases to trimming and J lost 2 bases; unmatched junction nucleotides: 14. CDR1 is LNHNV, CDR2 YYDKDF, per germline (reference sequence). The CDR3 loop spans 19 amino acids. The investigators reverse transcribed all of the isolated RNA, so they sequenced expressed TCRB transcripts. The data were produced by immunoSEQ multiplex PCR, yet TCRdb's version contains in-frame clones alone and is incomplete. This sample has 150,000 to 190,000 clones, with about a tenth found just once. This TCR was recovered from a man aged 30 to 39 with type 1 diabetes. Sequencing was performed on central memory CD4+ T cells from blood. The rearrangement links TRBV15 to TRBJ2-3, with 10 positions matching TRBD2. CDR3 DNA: TGTGCCACCAGCAGGATCCCCAGCGGGAGGGAATCGGACACAGATACGCAGTATTTT. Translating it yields CATSRIPSGRESDTDTQYF.